This T cell receptor beta chain comes out of a study of beta chain features in type 1 diabetes. Notes on the study in general: Patients' naive, central memory and Treg TCRB repertoires seemed closer to one another than those of healthy donors.

This clone was counted a few times. Its antigen remains unidentified. TCRB transcripts that were expressed got sequenced, as all of the isolated RNA had been reverse transcribed. The method was immunoSEQ multiplex PCR; TCRdb's version includes in-frame clones alone and lacks a portion of them. In the table there are roughly 500,000 clones, about an eighth of which are singletons. The length of the CDR3 is 13 residues. CDR1 is LGHNT, CDR2 FRNRAP, per germline. Trimming pared 5 bases from V and 9 bases from J, leaving 14 bases between. The sequence was obtained from a woman under 30 in good health. V is TRBV12-5 and J is TRBJ2-1, with D hard to call. Sequenced: naive CD4+ T cells from blood. Here the CDR3 reads CASGPYPSGEQFF. CDR3 DNA sequence: TGTGCTAGTGGTCCCTACCCGTCTGGTGAGCAGTTCTTC. Full variable domain (remainder filled in from reference TRBV12-5 and TRBJ2-1): DARVTQTPRHKVTEMGQEVTMRCQPILGHNTVFWYRQTMMQGLELLAYFRNRAPLDDSGMPKDRFSAEMPDATLATLKIQPSEPRDSAVYFCASGPYPSGEQFFGPGTRLTVL.